This T cell receptor beta chain was retrieved from a study of blood T cell repertoires in COVID-19. About the research overall: Acute-phase and convalescent COVID-19 samples originated in the United States, Italy and Spain. The analysed material was cDNA or gDNA that came from T cells, B-cell-depleted T cells, or PBMCs.

Authors' analysis steps: Nucleated cell number was recorded as an estimate derived from reference gene primer amplification. The data were produced by immunoSEQ multiplex PCR, yet TCRdb's version contains in-frame clones alone and is incomplete. The V and J calls and clone size were taken over from that table, and D and trimming were inferred from the DNA. The repertoire holds about 300,000 clones, with approximately 86% as singletons. CDR1 and CDR2 from the germline V gene are SGHKS and YYEKEE (reference sequence). Trimming stripped 0 bases from V and 4 bases from J, with 10 bases between. CDR3 size: 14 residues.

The V call is TRBV5-5, the J call TRBJ2-5; possibly TRBD1 for D (6 bases). The sequencing input was peripheral blood. This clonotype was sampled from a man aged 18 to 29 with active or convalescent COVID-19. For the CDR3, the DNA is TGTGCCAGCAGCTTGGTGGGGGCGCGAGAGACCCAGTACTTC. Amino acid sequence: CASSLVGARETQYF.